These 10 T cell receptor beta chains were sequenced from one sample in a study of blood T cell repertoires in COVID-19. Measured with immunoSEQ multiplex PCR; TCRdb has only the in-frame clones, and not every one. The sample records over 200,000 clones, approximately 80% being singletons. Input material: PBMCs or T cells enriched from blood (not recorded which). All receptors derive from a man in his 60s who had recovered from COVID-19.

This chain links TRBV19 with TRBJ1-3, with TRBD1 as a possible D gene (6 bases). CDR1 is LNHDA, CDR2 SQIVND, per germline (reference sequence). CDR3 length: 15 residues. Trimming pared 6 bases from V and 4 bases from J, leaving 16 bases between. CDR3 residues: CASRGSGAKGNTIYF. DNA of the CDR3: TGTGCCAGTAGAGGGTCAGGGGCAAAAGGAAACACCATATATTTT.

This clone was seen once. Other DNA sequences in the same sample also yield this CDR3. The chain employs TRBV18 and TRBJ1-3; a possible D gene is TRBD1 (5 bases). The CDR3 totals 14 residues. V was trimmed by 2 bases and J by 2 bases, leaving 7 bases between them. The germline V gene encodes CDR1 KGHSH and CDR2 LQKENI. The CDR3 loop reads CASSPGTAGNTIYF. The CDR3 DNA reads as TGTGCCAGCTCACCAGGGACTGCTGGAAACACCATATATTTT.

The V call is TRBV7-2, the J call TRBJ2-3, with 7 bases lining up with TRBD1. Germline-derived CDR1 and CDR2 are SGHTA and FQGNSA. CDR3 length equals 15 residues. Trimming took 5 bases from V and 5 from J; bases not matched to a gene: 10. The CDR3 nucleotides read TGTGCCAGCAGCCCCAAACAGGGGCGGATAGATACGCAGTATTTT. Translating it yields CASSPKQGRIDTQYF.

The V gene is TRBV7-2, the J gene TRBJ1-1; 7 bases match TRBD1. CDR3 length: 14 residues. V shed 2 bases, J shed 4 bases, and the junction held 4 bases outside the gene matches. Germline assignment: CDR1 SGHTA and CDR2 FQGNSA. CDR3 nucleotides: TGTGCCAGCAGCTTACGCCAGGGGGTCACTGAAGCTTTCTTT. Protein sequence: CASSLRQGVTEAFF. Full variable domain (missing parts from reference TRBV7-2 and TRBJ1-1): GAGVSQSPSNKVTEKGKDVELRCDPISGHTALYWYRQSLGQGLEFLIYFQGNSAPDKSGLPSDRFSAERTGGSVSTLTIQRTQQEDSAVYLCASSLRQGVTEAFFGQGTRLTVV.

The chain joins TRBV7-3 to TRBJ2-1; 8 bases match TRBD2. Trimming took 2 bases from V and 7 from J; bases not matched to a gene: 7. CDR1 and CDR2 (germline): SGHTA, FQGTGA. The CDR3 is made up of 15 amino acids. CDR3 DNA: TGTGCCAGCAGCTTAGAGGCGGGGGGTCGGAATGAGCAGTTCTTC. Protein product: CASSLEAGGRNEQFF.

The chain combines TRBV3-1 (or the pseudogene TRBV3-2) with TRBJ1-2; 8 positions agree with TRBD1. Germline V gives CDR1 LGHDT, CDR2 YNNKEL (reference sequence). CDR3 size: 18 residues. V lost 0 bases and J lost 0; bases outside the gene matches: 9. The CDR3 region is CASSQDIPGQASNYGYTF. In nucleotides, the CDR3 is TGTGCCAGCAGCCAAGATATCCCGGGACAGGCTTCTAACTATGGCTACACCTTC.

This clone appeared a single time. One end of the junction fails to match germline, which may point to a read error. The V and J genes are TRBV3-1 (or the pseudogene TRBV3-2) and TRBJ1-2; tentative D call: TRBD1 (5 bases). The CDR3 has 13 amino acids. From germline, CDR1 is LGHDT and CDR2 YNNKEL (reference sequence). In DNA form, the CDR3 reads TGTGCCAGCAGCCAAAAAAGGGAATCGGGACTCGACTTC. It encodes CASSQKRESGLDF.

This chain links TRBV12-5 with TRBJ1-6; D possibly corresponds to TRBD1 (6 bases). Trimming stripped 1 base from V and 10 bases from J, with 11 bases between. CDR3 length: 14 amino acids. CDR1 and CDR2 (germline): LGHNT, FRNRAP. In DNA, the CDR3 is TGTGCTAGTGGTTTGGGAACAGGGATGTCACCCCTCCACTTT. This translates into CASGLGTGMSPLHF.

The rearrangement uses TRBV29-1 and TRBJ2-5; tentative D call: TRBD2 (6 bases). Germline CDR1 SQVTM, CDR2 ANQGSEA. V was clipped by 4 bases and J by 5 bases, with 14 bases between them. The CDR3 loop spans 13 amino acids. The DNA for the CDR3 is TGCAGCGTTGGCGGGGATGAATGGGAGACCCAGTACTTC. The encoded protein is CSVGGDEWETQYF.

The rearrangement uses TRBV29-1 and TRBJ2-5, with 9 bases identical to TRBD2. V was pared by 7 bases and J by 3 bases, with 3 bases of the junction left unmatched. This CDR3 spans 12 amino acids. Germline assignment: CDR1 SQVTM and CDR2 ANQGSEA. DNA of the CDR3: TGCAGCGGCCTAGCGGGAAAAGAGACCCAGTACTTC. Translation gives CSGLAGKETQYF.